The rows below give T cell receptor beta chains drawn from one sample of a study of siplizumab effects on memory and regulatory T cells. The protocol was immunoSEQ multiplex PCR, while the TCRdb copy is restricted to in-frame clones and leaves out a portion. The sample has 50,000 to 70,000 clones, just over 95% seen once. The sequenced sample was naive CD8+ T cells sorted from blood. Source of these receptors: a human donor in good health. CDR3s include the opening cysteine and the closing phenylalanine or tryptophan. D genes are given only for firm matches. Where a row states a size, it is once, few, many or the class of an expanded clone; other rows omit it.

CDR3 DNA: TGCGCCAGCAGTGAGTCGCGGGACAGGGGTTTGGTCGAGCAGTACTTC; CDR3 protein: CASSESRDRGLVEQYF; V gene: TRBV10-1; J gene: TRBJ2-7; D gene: TRBD1; clone size: NA
CDR3 DNA: TGTGCCAGCAGTTTAGCCCTGAACACTGAAGCTTTCTTT; CDR3 protein: CASSLALNTEAFF; V gene: TRBV27; J gene: TRBJ1-1; D gene: NA; clone size: NA
CDR3 DNA: TGTGCCAGCAGCGTAGGTCGGGCAGTGCCCACCTACGAGCAGTACTTC; CDR3 protein: CASSVGRAVPTYEQYF; V gene: TRBV9; J gene: TRBJ2-7; D gene: NA; clone size: NA
CDR3 DNA: TGTGCCAGCAGTTTAGTAGCGGGGACATACGAGCAGTACTTC; CDR3 protein: CASSLVAGTYEQYF; V gene: TRBV28; J gene: TRBJ2-7; D gene: TRBD2; clone size: once
CDR3 DNA: TGTGCCAGCAGCTTAATTGCGGGGGGCACGACAGATACGCAGTATTTT; CDR3 protein: CASSLIAGGTTDTQYF; V gene: TRBV7-3; J gene: TRBJ2-3; D gene: TRBD2; clone size: NA
CDR3 DNA: TGTGCCAGCAGCCTAGCGGTCCTGGGCACAGATACGCAGTATTTT; CDR3 protein: CASSLAVLGTDTQYF; V gene: TRBV6-5; J gene: TRBJ2-3; D gene: TRBD2; clone size: once
CDR3 DNA: TGCGCCAGCAGCCAAGATCCCGGACTAGGGGCCTACGAGCAGTACTTC; CDR3 protein: CASSQDPGLGAYEQYF; V gene: TRBV4-1; J gene: TRBJ2-7; D gene: TRBD2; clone size: NA
CDR3 DNA: TGTGCCAGCAGCCAAGATTCTCTTGGGGAGCAGTACTTC; CDR3 protein: CASSQDSLGEQYF; V gene: TRBV4-2; J gene: TRBJ2-7; D gene: NA; clone size: NA
CDR3 DNA: TGTGCCAGCAGCTTAGCTGCGGGGCTATCACTCGATGAGCAGTTCTTC; CDR3 protein: CASSLAAGLSLDEQFF; V gene: TRBV7-8; J gene: TRBJ2-1; D gene: NA; clone size: NA
CDR3 DNA: TGTGCCAGCAGCGTAGGTGGGGGTACCTACGAGCAGTACTTC; CDR3 protein: CASSVGGGTYEQYF; V gene: TRBV9; J gene: TRBJ2-7; D gene: NA; clone size: NA
CDR3 DNA: TGTGCCAGCAGCAAAGTGGCTAGCGGGGGGGCGAACACCGGGGAGCTGTTTTTT; CDR3 protein: CASSKVASGGANTGELFF; V gene: TRBV21-1; J gene: TRBJ2-2; D gene: NA; clone size: NA
CDR3 DNA: TGTGCCAGCAGCCTGGGACAGGAAAGGGAGACCCAGTACTTC; CDR3 protein: CASSLGQERETQYF; V gene: TRBV7-2; J gene: TRBJ2-5; D gene: TRBD1; clone size: NA
CDR3 DNA: TGCGCCAGCAGCCAAGATCGTTTGGGGACCGGGGAGCTGTTTTTT; CDR3 protein: CASSQDRLGTGELFF; V gene: TRBV4-3; J gene: TRBJ2-2; D gene: NA; clone size: NA
CDR3 DNA: TGCGCCAGCAGCCATGATAGCGGGGGGAATGAGCAGTTCTTC; CDR3 protein: CASSHDSGGNEQFF; V gene: TRBV4-1; J gene: TRBJ2-1; D gene: TRBD2; clone size: NA
CDR3 DNA: TGCGCCAGCAGCCACGGACAGGACCCTAACTATGGCTACACCTTC; CDR3 protein: CASSHGQDPNYGYTF; V gene: TRBV4-1; J gene: TRBJ1-2; D gene: TRBD1; clone size: NA
CDR3 DNA: TGTGCCAGTAGTATAGACGGGACAGGGCTGGACTATGGCTACACCTTC; CDR3 protein: CASSIDGTGLDYGYTF; V gene: TRBV19; J gene: TRBJ1-2; D gene: TRBD1; clone size: NA
CDR3 DNA: TGTGCCAGCTCCCCCGGACGGAACCTCTACAATGAGCAGTTCTTC; CDR3 protein: CASSPGRNLYNEQFF; V gene: TRBV18; J gene: TRBJ2-1; D gene: NA; clone size: NA
CDR3 DNA: TGTGCCACCTCGACAGGGGGCGGGGGGACTGAAGCTTTCTTT; CDR3 protein: CATSTGGGGTEAFF; V gene: TRBV19; J gene: TRBJ1-1; D gene: TRBD1; clone size: NA
CDR3 DNA: TGCAGTGCCGGACAGTCCGGAGAGCAGTTCTTC; CDR3 protein: CSAGQSGEQFF; V gene: TRBV20-1; J gene: TRBJ2-1; D gene: NA; clone size: NA
CDR3 DNA: TGCGCCAGCAGCCAAGGAGTGAACACTGAAGCTTTCTTT; CDR3 protein: CASSQGVNTEAFF; V gene: TRBV4-1; J gene: TRBJ1-1; D gene: NA; clone size: NA
CDR3 DNA: TGCAGCGTTCCCAACGCAGAAGGTGGCTACACCTTC; CDR3 protein: CSVPNAEGGYTF; V gene: TRBV29-1; J gene: TRBJ1-2; D gene: NA; clone size: once
CDR3 DNA: TGTGCCAGCAGCCCCACCCCGGCGAACACCGGGGAGCTGTTTTTT; CDR3 protein: CASSPTPANTGELFF; V gene: TRBV7-7; J gene: TRBJ2-2; D gene: NA; clone size: NA
CDR3 DNA: TGTGCCAGTATGATGGTGGACGGACACACTGAAGCTTTCTTT; CDR3 protein: CASMMVDGHTEAFF; V gene: TRBV7-9; J gene: TRBJ1-1; D gene: NA; clone size: NA
CDR3 DNA: TGTGCCAGTAGGAGCACAGATACGCAGTATTTT; CDR3 protein: CASRSTDTQYF; V gene: TRBV19; J gene: TRBJ2-3; D gene: NA; clone size: NA
CDR3 DNA: TGTGCCAGCAGCGTGGATAGCTATGGCTACACCTTC; CDR3 protein: CASSVDSYGYTF; V gene: TRBV9; J gene: TRBJ1-2; D gene: NA; clone size: NA
CDR3 DNA: TGTGCCAGTAGTAGGGAGCCATTAGATGATCAGCCCCAGCATTTT; CDR3 protein: CASSREPLDDQPQHF; V gene: TRBV19; J gene: TRBJ1-5; D gene: NA; clone size: NA
CDR3 DNA: TGCGCCAGCAGCCAAGGGTGGGGGGGCCACATGAACACTGAAGCTTTCTTT; CDR3 protein: CASSQGWGGHMNTEAFF; V gene: TRBV4-1; J gene: TRBJ1-1; D gene: NA; clone size: NA
CDR3 DNA: TGTGCCAGCAGCTTATTGGCAGGGAACACCGGGGAGCTGTTTTTT; CDR3 protein: CASSLLAGNTGELFF; V gene: TRBV11-3; J gene: TRBJ2-2; D gene: NA; clone size: NA
CDR3 DNA: TGCGCCAGCAGCCAAGATCCCTGGCAGGACTCTGGAAACACCATATATTTT; CDR3 protein: CASSQDPWQDSGNTIYF; V gene: TRBV4-1; J gene: TRBJ1-3; D gene: NA; clone size: NA
CDR3 DNA: TGTGCCAGCAGGGAACCGGGACAGGGCATTAATGAGCAGTTCTTC; CDR3 protein: CASREPGQGINEQFF; V gene: TRBV7-3; J gene: TRBJ2-1; D gene: TRBD1; clone size: NA
CDR3 DNA: TGTGCCAGCAGCTTAATGGCAATTGCGGGGAGCGGGTACAATGAGCAGTTCTTC; CDR3 protein: CASSLMAIAGSGYNEQFF; V gene: TRBV7-3; J gene: TRBJ2-1; D gene: NA; clone size: NA
CDR3 DNA: TGTGCCATCACTTTGGACACTACGGGGGAGCAGTACTTC; CDR3 protein: CAITLDTTGEQYF; V gene: TRBV10-3; J gene: TRBJ2-7; D gene: NA; clone size: NA